The rows below give T cell receptor beta chains drawn from one sample of a study of blood T cell repertoires in COVID-19. Profiling relied on immunoSEQ multiplex PCR, and the TCRdb table lists in-frame clones only, not all of them. The sample lists some 200,000 clones, 83% occurring once. Sequencing used peripheral blood. These receptors all come from a woman between 25 and 40 years old with COVID-19, enrolled during active disease. CDR3s include the opening cysteine and the closing phenylalanine or tryptophan. The order of the fields is J gene, clone size, D gene, V gene, CDR3 DNA, CDR3 protein. A D gene is named only where the DNA matches it firmly. Some rows mark clone size as missing; the rest say once, few, many or name a class of expanded clone.

>TRBJ2-7|-|-|TRBV12-3/TRBV12-4
TGTGCCAGCAGTCCCGAGTACGAGCAGTACTTC
CASSPEYEQYF
>TRBJ2-3|-|-|TRBV29-1
TGCAGCGTGTCAAAAACCGGGGGAGATACGCAGTATTTT
CSVSKTGGDTQYF
>TRBJ2-7|-|-|TRBV28
TGTGCCAGCAGCTCCTTTTGGGGAAGGGGGGGAACCTCCGAGCAGTACTTC
CASSSFWGRGGTSEQYF
>TRBJ1-1|-|-|TRBV28
TGTGCCAGCAGTTCTAAGGAGTCCAAGAACACTGAAGCTTTCTTT
CASSSKESKNTEAFF
>TRBJ2-3|few|-|TRBV6-4
TGTGCCAGCAGGTACGAATGGGGCTGCACAGATACGCAGTATTTT
CASRYEWGCTDTQYF
>TRBJ1-1|-|TRBD1|TRBV19
TGTGCCAGTACGACAGGGATGAACACTGAAGCTTTCTTT
CASTTGMNTEAFF
>TRBJ2-1|-|TRBD1|TRBV2
TGTGCCAGCAGTCCCGGACAGGGACTGCAGTTCTTC
CASSPGQGLQFF
>TRBJ1-1|-|-|TRBV6-1
TGTGCCAGCAGTGAAGCGCTTCCAGCGAGGAACACTGAAGCTTTCTTT
CASSEALPARNTEAFF
>TRBJ1-4|-|TRBD1|TRBV5-1
TGCGCCAGCAGCCGGACAGGGACTGACGCAACTAATGAAAAACTGTTTTTT
CASSRTGTDATNEKLFF
>TRBJ1-4|-|-|TRBV30
TGTGCCTGGAGGCCCAAGGGGGTCCCTAATGAAAAACTGTTTTTT
CAWRPKGVPNEKLFF
>TRBJ2-3|-|TRBD1|TRBV4-1
TGCGCCAGCAGCCAAGGCAGAAGGGACAGGGACCTCACAGATACGCAGTATTTT
CASSQGRRDRDLTDTQYF
>TRBJ2-7|-|-|TRBV7-9
TGTGCCAGCAGATTGGGACACTACGAGCAGTACTTC
CASRLGHYEQYF
>TRBJ2-2|-|TRBD2|TRBV19
TGTGCCAGTAGGGAGCGGGGGGGCCTGACCGGGGAGCTGTTTTTT
CASRERGGLTGELFF
>TRBJ1-2|-|-|TRBV4-1
TGCGCCAGCAGCCAAGTCGGGGAGATAAACTATGGCTACACCTTC
CASSQVGEINYGYTF
>TRBJ2-5|-|-|TRBV11-2
TGTGCCAGCAGCCTCGGACTGGCTCAAGAGACCCAGTACTTC
CASSLGLAQETQYF
>TRBJ2-1|-|TRBD2|TRBV4-1
TGCGCCAGCAGCCAAGATCTAAAGCCGGGACTAGCCATCCATGAGCAGTTCTTC
CASSQDLKPGLAIHEQFF
>TRBJ2-7|-|-|TRBV7-2
TGTGCCAGCAGCCTTGACAGGCCCCCCAGCGAGCAGTACTTC
CASSLDRPPSEQYF